One sample yielded the 2 T cell receptor beta chains listed below, sequenced in a study of shared clonotypes between healthy human individuals. The protocol was immunoSEQ multiplex PCR, while the TCRdb copy is restricted to in-frame clones and leaves out a portion. This table holds some 2 million clones, roughly 95% found once. Naive-designated CD8 cells lacked CD45RO, were positively enriched for CCR7, and omitted terminally differentiated effector memory CD45RA+ cells. The sequenced sample consisted of naive CD8+ T cells sorted from blood. The receptors were sampled from a young man in good health.

The V gene is TRBV27, the J gene TRBJ2-7, with 8 bases fitting TRBD1. CDR3 length: 16 amino acids. The germline CDR1 and CDR2 sequences are MNHEY and SMNVEV (reference sequence). The V and J ends lost 3 bases and 5 bases, in that order; junction bases with no gene match: 12. The CDR3 DNA reads TGTGCCAGCAGTTTCCAGCCCGGGGACAGGAATAACGAGCAGTACTTC. As protein: CASSFQPGDRNNEQYF.

This clone appeared a single time. The chain carries TRBV5-4 and TRBJ1-1; no clear D. V gave up 0 bases and J gave up 5 bases, with 11 bases separating them. This CDR3 has 14 amino acids. Germline V lookup: CDR1 SGHNT, CDR2 YYREEE (reference sequence). The CDR3: CASSLGRLGTEAFF. For the CDR3, the DNA is TGTGCCAGCAGCTTGGGACGCCTAGGGACTGAAGCTTTCTTT.